The next 13 T cell receptor beta chains were all read from a single sample in a study of blood T cell repertoires in COVID-19. The protocol was immunoSEQ multiplex PCR, while the TCRdb copy is restricted to in-frame clones and leaves out a portion. The sample holds about 170,000 clones; approximately 90% are singletons and the top ten take 1.6%. The sample comprised peripheral blood. These receptor sequences come from a woman aged 50 to 60 with acute or convalescent COVID-19.

CDR3 in DNA: TGTGCCAGCAGTCCCGCCGGGGGCACTGAAGCTTTCTTT. Its protein is CASSPAGGTEAFF. This chain uses TRBV27 with TRBJ1-1; the D gene is possibly TRBD1 (5 bases). V gave up 5 bases and J gave up 4 bases, with 11 bases separating them. CDR1 is MNHEY and CDR2 is SMNVEV in the germline V gene (reference sequence). The CDR3 totals 13 residues.

This clone was counted a single time. This chain's CDR3 is CASSLGDVAGRETQYF. CDR3 bases: TGCGCCAGCAGCTTGGGCGACGTAGCGGGACGGGAGACCCAGTACTTC. This chain links TRBV5-1 with TRBJ2-5; TRBD2 aligns across 8 bases. The CDR3 totals 16 residues. Germline CDR1 reads SGHRS; CDR2 reads YFSETQ. After removal of 0 bases from V and 5 bases from J, the junction contained 9 bases not matched to a gene.

The V call is TRBV25-1, the J call TRBJ2-3; TRBD2 is a possible D gene (5 bases). Germline lookup yields CDR1 MGHDK and CDR2 SYGVNS. The V end lost 6 bases, the J end lost 10 bases, and 17 bases lay between the germline ends. The CDR3 is 13 amino acids. The CDR3 DNA is TGTGCCAGCAGCCTAGTCGAGGGATCCGCGCAGTATTTT. It translates to CASSLVEGSAQYF.

The CDR3 sequence is CASSPFNSGDQETQYF. The CDR3 DNA sequence: TGTGCCAGCTCACCGTTCAATAGCGGGGACCAAGAGACCCAGTACTTC. The chain carries TRBV18 and TRBJ2-5; 8 bases match TRBD2. V dropped 3 bases and J dropped 0; count of bases not matched to a gene: 6. Germline loops: CDR1 KGHSH, CDR2 LQKENI. The CDR3 sequence is 16 residues long.

The count of this clone is one. This chain joins TRBV5-4 and TRBJ2-5; 7 nucleotides line up with TRBD2. CDR1 and CDR2 (germline): SGHNT, YYREEE (reference sequence). The CDR3 runs to 13 residues. Trimming took 6 bases from V and 4 from J; bases not matched to a gene: 6. CDR3 sequence: CASTRAGLETQYF. The CDR3, as DNA: TGTGCCAGCACCCGAGCGGGGTTAGAGACCCAGTACTTC.

The chain links TRBV13 to TRBJ1-2; D unresolved. In germline, CDR1 is PRHDT, CDR2 FYEKMQ (reference sequence). This CDR3 is 14 amino acids long. The germline V and J ends were trimmed by 4 bases and 3 bases, with 12 bases remaining between them. CDR3 in amino acids: CASSSEDSYYGYTF. CDR3 coding DNA: TGTGCCAGCAGCTCGGAGGACTCTTACTATGGCTACACCTTC. Using reference TRBV13 and TRBJ1-2 for the parts outside the CDR3, the full variable domain is AAGVIQSPRHLIKEKRETATLKCYPIPRHDTVYWYQQGPGQDPQFLISFYEKMQSDKGSIPDRFSAQQFSDYHSELNMSSLELGDSALYFCASSSEDSYYGYTFGSGTRLTVV.

The chain uses TRBV6-4 and TRBJ1-4; D is ambiguous. V was pared by 11 bases and J by 1 base, with 5 bases between. Germline-derived CDR1 and CDR2 are MRHNA and SNTAGT. There are 11 residues in the CDR3. CDR3 nucleotide sequence: TGTGCCCAGCGAACTAATGAAAAACTGTTTTTT. This encodes CAQRTNEKLFF.

V is TRBV25-1 and J is TRBJ1-1; D gene unclear. The V and J ends lost 4 bases and 4 bases respectively, with 16 bases between them. From germline, CDR1 is MGHDK and CDR2 SYGVNS. The CDR3 sequence is 15 residues long. The DNA of the CDR3 is TGTGCCAGCAGTGGAGCGGAAGTCGAGGGCACTGAAGCTTTCTTT. As protein: CASSGAEVEGTEAFF.

The V gene is TRBV10-3, the J gene TRBJ2-3; D not resolved. The V end was cut by 3 bases, the J end by 9 bases, with 10 bases between. Per germline, CDR1 ENHRY and CDR2 SYGVKD. This CDR3 has 12 amino acids. The CDR3 protein is CAISDRKTTQYF. The CDR3 DNA reads TGTGCCATCAGTGACAGGAAGACAACGCAGTATTTT.

This rearrangement joins TRBV11-3 to TRBJ1-5; 9 nucleotides agree with TRBD1. Germline CDR1 SGHNT, CDR2 YENEEA. The junction had 7 bases not matched to a gene; V was cut back by 3 bases and J by 4 bases. The CDR3 is 16 amino acids. DNA of the CDR3: TGTGCCAGCAGCTTTTTACCTGGACAGGGGAATCAGCCCCAGCATTTT. Its protein product is CASSFLPGQGNQPQHF.

This chain uses TRBV11-2 with TRBJ2-5, with D perhaps TRBD2 (5 bases). This CDR3 is 16 amino acids long. Germline V gene sequence: CDR1 SGHAT, CDR2 FQNNGV. The V and J ends lost 5 bases and 3 bases respectively, with 19 bases between them. In DNA form, the CDR3 reads TGTGCCAGCAGCCCCCGTCTGAGGGCGGTTAAAGAGACCCAGTACTTC. Translating it yields CASSPRLRAVKETQYF.

This sequence joins TRBV6-2 or TRBV6-3 and TRBJ1-6; 10 nucleotides line up with TRBD1. This CDR3 is built from 16 residues. Trimming cost V 3 bases and J 10 bases; bases outside gene matches: 9. Germline V gene data show CDR1 as MNHEY and CDR2 as SVGEGT. CDR3 DNA: TGTGCCAGCAGTTATCTGGACAGGGGGAATGGATCACCCCTCCACTTT. Translated, it gives CASSYLDRGNGSPLHF.

The chain is built from TRBV7-9 and TRBJ1-5, with D unresolved. Germline V gene lookup returns CDR1 SEHNR and CDR2 FQNEAQ (reference sequence). There are 17 residues in the CDR3. V was cut by 5 bases and J by 5 bases, with 22 bases left in between. CDR3 amino acids: CASSPGSHGVDDQPQHF. The CDR3 DNA reads TGTGCCAGCAGCCCCGGGTCTCACGGGGTCGATGATCAGCCCCAGCATTTT.